The rows below give T cell receptor beta chains drawn from one sample of a study of blood T cell repertoires in COVID-19. Data came from immunoSEQ multiplex PCR; TCRdb stores just in-frame clones and leaves some out. The sample lists approximately 280,000 clones, about 89% seen once, with around 13% in the top ten. Material for sequencing was peripheral blood. These receptors were taken from a woman aged 55 to 70 with acute or convalescent COVID-19. The CDR3 runs from the conserved cysteine through the conserved F or W. Each record gives: V gene, clone size, J gene, D gene, CDR3 protein, CDR3 DNA. A D gene is named only where the DNA matches it firmly. Clone size is stated in some rows and not others, as once, few, many or a class when expanded.

V: TRBV28; size: -; J: TRBJ1-1; D: TRBD1; CDR3: CASSSTGEAGTEAFF; DNA: TGTGCCAGCAGTTCTACAGGGGAGGCGGGCACTGAAGCTTTCTTT
V: TRBV12-3/TRBV12-4; size: -; J: TRBJ2-5; D: -; CDR3: CASSRQFMTQYF; DNA: TGTGCCAGCAGTCGACAGTTTATGACCCAGTACTTC
V: TRBV5-1; size: few; J: TRBJ1-5; D: TRBD1; CDR3: CASHEGTGDQPQHF; DNA: TGCGCCAGCCATGAGGGGACAGGGGATCAGCCCCAGCATTTT
V: TRBV9; size: -; J: TRBJ2-1; D: TRBD2; CDR3: CASSAFLAGVGNEQFF; DNA: TGTGCCAGCAGCGCTTTCCTAGCGGGAGTGGGCAATGAGCAGTTCTTC
V: TRBV18; size: -; J: TRBJ2-4; D: TRBD2; CDR3: CASSLEGLAGSTGAKNIQYF; DNA: TGTGCCAGCTCGCTAGAAGGACTAGCGGGATCCACGGGAGCCAAAAACATTCAGTACTTC
V: TRBV5-6; size: -; J: TRBJ2-3; D: TRBD1; CDR3: CASSFEGGAGTQYF; DNA: TGTGCCAGCAGCTTCGAAGGGGGCGCCGGTACGCAGTATTTT
V: TRBV30; size: -; J: TRBJ2-5; D: -; CDR3: CAWTLLTTGTQYF; DNA: TGTGCCTGGACCCTCTTAACCACGGGGACCCAGTACTTC
V: TRBV28; size: -; J: TRBJ1-5; D: TRBD1; CDR3: CASSHLRDRGQPQHF; DNA: TGTGCCAGCAGTCACCTCCGGGACAGAGGTCAGCCCCAGCATTTT
V: TRBV5-8; size: -; J: TRBJ2-2; D: TRBD2; CDR3: CASSFGLGGAGELFF; DNA: TGTGCCAGCAGCTTTGGTCTCGGGGGGGCCGGGGAGCTGTTTTTT
V: TRBV4-1; size: -; J: TRBJ1-3; D: TRBD1; CDR3: CASSQDRVAGNTIYF; DNA: TGCGCCAGCAGCCAGGACAGGGTGGCTGGAAACACCATATATTTT
V: TRBV6-6; size: -; J: TRBJ1-4; D: -; CDR3: CASSSRGHRDEKLFF; DNA: TGTGCCAGCAGTTCTCGGGGACACAGGGATGAAAAACTGTTTTTT
V: TRBV5-1; size: -; J: TRBJ2-7; D: -; CDR3: CASSAGPSEQYF; DNA: TGCGCCAGCAGCGCAGGGCCCTCCGAGCAGTACTTC
V: TRBV19; size: -; J: TRBJ2-1; D: TRBD2; CDR3: CASSIDPSGTYNEQFF; DNA: TGTGCCAGTAGTATAGATCCTAGCGGAACCTACAATGAGCAGTTCTTC
V: TRBV6-2/TRBV6-3; size: once; J: TRBJ2-7; D: -; CDR3: CASSFDLNLLEQYF; DNA: TGTGCCAGCAGTTTTGACTTAAACCTCCTCGAGCAGTACTTC
V: TRBV5-1; size: -; J: TRBJ2-3; D: TRBD2; CDR3: CASSLRPGLAGTSTDTQYF; DNA: TGCGCCAGCAGCTTGAGGCCTGGACTAGCGGGGACTAGCACAGATACGCAGTATTTT
V: TRBV7-9; size: -; J: TRBJ2-3; D: TRBD1; CDR3: CASSLGDRGDTDTQYF; DNA: TGTGCCAGCAGCTTAGGGGACAGGGGAGACACAGATACGCAGTATTTT
V: TRBV15; size: -; J: TRBJ1-5; D: TRBD1; CDR3: CATSRGQGNNQPQHF; DNA: TGTGCCACCAGCAGAGGACAGGGTAACAATCAGCCCCAGCATTTT
V: TRBV19; size: -; J: TRBJ1-5; D: -; CDR3: CASSIGSGGQPQHF; DNA: TGTGCCAGTAGTATTGGGTCAGGTGGTCAGCCCCAGCATTTT
V: TRBV6-6; size: -; J: TRBJ1-2; D: -; CDR3: CASSYSSSGQGYGYTF; DNA: TGTGCCAGCAGTTACTCGAGTAGTGGGCAGGGCTATGGCTACACCTTC
V: TRBV5-6; size: -; J: TRBJ1-2; D: TRBD1; CDR3: CASSPDRGVYGYTF; DNA: TGTGCCAGCAGCCCCGACAGGGGTGTATATGGCTACACCTTC
V: TRBV28; size: -; J: TRBJ2-7; D: TRBD2; CDR3: CASRPLLAGVYEQYF; DNA: TGTGCCAGCAGGCCCCTACTAGCGGGAGTCTACGAGCAGTACTTC
V: TRBV3-1/TRBV3-2; size: -; J: TRBJ2-1; D: -; CDR3: CASSQLTQNEQFF; DNA: TGTGCCAGCAGCCAACTGACTCAGAATGAGCAGTTCTTC
V: TRBV4-3; size: -; J: TRBJ2-5; D: -; CDR3: CASSQDHGETQYF; DNA: TGCGCCAGCAGCCAAGACCACGGAGAGACCCAGTACTTC
V: TRBV7-9; size: -; J: TRBJ2-3; D: TRBD1; CDR3: CASSSRRQGEASTDTQYF; DNA: TGTGCCAGCAGCTCTAGACGACAGGGGGAGGCCAGCACAGATACGCAGTATTTT
V: TRBV9; size: -; J: TRBJ2-1; D: TRBD2; CDR3: CASSARTSGGADEQFF; DNA: TGTGCCAGCAGCGCCCGGACTAGCGGGGGGGCGGATGAGCAGTTCTTC
V: TRBV15; size: -; J: TRBJ2-7; D: -; CDR3: CATSRDQPEGYEQYF; DNA: TGTGCCACCAGCAGAGACCAACCGGAGGGCTACGAGCAGTACTTC
V: TRBV6-6; size: -; J: TRBJ1-2; D: TRBD1; CDR3: CASSSGQAYGYTF; DNA: TGTGCCAGCAGTTCTGGACAGGCCTATGGCTACACCTTC
V: TRBV29-1; size: -; J: TRBJ2-3; D: -; CDR3: CSVEDPGIPPDTQYF; DNA: TGCAGCGTTGAAGATCCCGGGATTCCGCCAGATACGCAGTATTTT
V: TRBV2; size: -; J: TRBJ2-7; D: TRBD1; CDR3: CASSETRGTGGMPYEQYF; DNA: TGTGCCAGCAGTGAAACCCGGGGCACAGGGGGCATGCCCTACGAGCAGTACTTC
V: TRBV18; size: -; J: TRBJ2-5; D: -; CDR3: CASSPPGVRETQYF; DNA: TGTGCCAGCTCACCACCCGGAGTTAGGGAGACCCAGTACTTC
V: TRBV11-2; size: -; J: TRBJ1-1; D: TRBD1; CDR3: CASRSTGAMNTEAFF; DNA: TGTGCCAGCAGGTCGACAGGGGCCATGAACACTGAAGCTTTCTTT
V: TRBV2; size: -; J: TRBJ2-1; D: TRBD2; CDR3: CASTRLRTSAPNEQFF; DNA: TGTGCCAGCACCCGGCTTCGGACTAGCGCCCCCAATGAGCAGTTCTTC
V: TRBV28; size: -; J: TRBJ2-5; D: TRBD2; CDR3: CASSFGGRGGETQYF; DNA: TGTGCCAGCAGTTTCGGCGGGAGGGGTGGAGAGACCCAGTACTTC
V: TRBV4-2; size: -; J: TRBJ2-1; D: TRBD2; CDR3: CASSQPEGLAGHEQFF; DNA: TGTGCCAGCAGCCAACCGGAGGGACTAGCGGGGCATGAGCAGTTCTTC
V: TRBV6-5; size: -; J: TRBJ2-3; D: TRBD2; CDR3: CASSYSIAGAGNTQYF; DNA: TGTGCCAGCAGTTACTCCATAGCGGGGGCCGGGAATACGCAGTATTTT
V: TRBV11-2; size: once; J: TRBJ1-1; D: TRBD1; CDR3: CASSPDRGTEAFF; DNA: TGTGCCAGCAGCCCTGACAGGGGTACTGAAGCTTTCTTT
V: TRBV25-1; size: once; J: TRBJ1-4; D: TRBD1; CDR3: CASSAPRGNEKLFF; DNA: TGTGCCAGCAGTGCCCCCAGGGGGAATGAAAAACTGTTTTTT
V: TRBV2; size: -; J: TRBJ1-5; D: -; CDR3: CASRKEGNQPQHF; DNA: TGTGCCAGCAGGAAGGAGGGTAATCAGCCCCAGCATTTT
V: TRBV19; size: -; J: TRBJ2-1; D: TRBD2; CDR3: CASSTGSGTFYNEQFF; DNA: TGTGCCAGTAGTACCGGTAGCGGGACCTTCTACAATGAGCAGTTCTTC
V: TRBV11-3; size: few; J: TRBJ1-1; D: -; CDR3: CASSSSWPLLNTEAFF; DNA: TGTGCCAGCAGCTCCTCGTGGCCGCTCCTGAACACTGAAGCTTTCTTT